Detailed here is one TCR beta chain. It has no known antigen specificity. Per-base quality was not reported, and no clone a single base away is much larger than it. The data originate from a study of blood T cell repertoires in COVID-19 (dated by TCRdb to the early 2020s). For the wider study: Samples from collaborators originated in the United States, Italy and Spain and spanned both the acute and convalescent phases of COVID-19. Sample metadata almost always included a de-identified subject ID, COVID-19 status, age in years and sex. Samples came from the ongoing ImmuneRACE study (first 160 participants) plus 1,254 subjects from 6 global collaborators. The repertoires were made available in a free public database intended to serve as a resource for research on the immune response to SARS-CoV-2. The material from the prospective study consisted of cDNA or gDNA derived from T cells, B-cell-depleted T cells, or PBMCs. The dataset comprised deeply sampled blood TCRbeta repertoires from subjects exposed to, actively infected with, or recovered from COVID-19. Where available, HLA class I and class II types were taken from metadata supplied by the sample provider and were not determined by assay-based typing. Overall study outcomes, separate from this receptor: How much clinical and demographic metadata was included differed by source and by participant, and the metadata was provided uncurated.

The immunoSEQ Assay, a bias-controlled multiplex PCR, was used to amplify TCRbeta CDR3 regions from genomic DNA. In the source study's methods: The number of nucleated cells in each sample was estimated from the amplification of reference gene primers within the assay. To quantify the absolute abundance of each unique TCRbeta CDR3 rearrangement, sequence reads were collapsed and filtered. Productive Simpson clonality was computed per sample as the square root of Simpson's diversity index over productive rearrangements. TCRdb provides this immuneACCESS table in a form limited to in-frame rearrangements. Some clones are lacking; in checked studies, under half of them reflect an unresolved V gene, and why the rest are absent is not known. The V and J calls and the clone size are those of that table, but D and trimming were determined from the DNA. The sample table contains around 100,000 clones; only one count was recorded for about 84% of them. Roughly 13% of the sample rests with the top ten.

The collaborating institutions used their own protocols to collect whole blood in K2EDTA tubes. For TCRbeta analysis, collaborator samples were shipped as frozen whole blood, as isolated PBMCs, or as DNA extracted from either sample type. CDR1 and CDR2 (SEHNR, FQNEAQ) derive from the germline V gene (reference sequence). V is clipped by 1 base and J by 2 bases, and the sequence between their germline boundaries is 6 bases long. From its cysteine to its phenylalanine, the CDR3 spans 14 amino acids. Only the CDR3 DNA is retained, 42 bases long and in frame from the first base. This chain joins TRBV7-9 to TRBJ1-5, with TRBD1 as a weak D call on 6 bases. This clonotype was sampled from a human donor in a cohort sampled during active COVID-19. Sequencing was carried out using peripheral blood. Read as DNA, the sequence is TGTGCCAGCAGCTTAGACAGGGGCAATCAGCCCCAGCATTTT. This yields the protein CASSLDRGNQPQHF. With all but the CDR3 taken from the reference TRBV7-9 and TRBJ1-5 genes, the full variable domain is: DTGVSQNPRHKITKRGQNVTFRCDPISEHNRLYWYRQTLGQGPEFLTYFQNEAQLEKSRLLSDRFSAERPKGSFSTLEIQRTEQGDSAMYLCASSLDRGNQPQHFGDGTRLSIL.